The T cell receptor beta chain described here comes from a study of CD8+ T cells in alopecia areata. Study-level results: The study found tofacitinib significantly decreased scalp clonality and expanded CD8+ clones among the top 100.

RNA was extracted and reverse transcribed into cDNA as the sequencing template. Measured with immunoSEQ multiplex PCR; TCRdb has only the in-frame clones, and not every one. The table records fewer than 250,000 clones, approximately 57% of them present only once. Indicated treatment: oral pan-JAK inhibitor, 5-10 mg twice daily. Sorting separated CD4+ and CD8+ T cells out of PBMCs. This clone was counted many times. What it binds is unknown. The sequence was obtained from a human donor with alopecia areata. The material sequenced was CD4+ T cells sorted from blood, taken at week 24, from a patient treated with tofacitinib.

CDR3 DNA sequence: TGTGCCAGCACCTCGGGAGAAAAACTGTTTTTT. It yields the protein CASTSGEKLFF. This rearrangement joins TRBV5-6 to TRBJ1-4; D is uncertain. V was trimmed by 6 bases and J by 8 bases, leaving 8 bases between them. Per germline, CDR1 SGHDT and CDR2 YYEEEE. This CDR3 spans 11 amino acids.